The 27 T cell receptor beta chains presented below share a single source sample, sequenced in a study of T-cell memory formation after mild COVID-19. Using its own MiXCR run on the 5' RACE reads, TCRdb lists one record per CDR3 protein. The table shows around 200,000 distinct CDR3 sequences, with 20% to 25% occurring only once. Sequenced sample: PBMCs or a T cell subset sorted from them (not recorded which). Source of these receptors: an adult woman who had mild COVID-19 (a few samples of this study predate the infection). Cell type and time point are not known.

V is TRBV12-3 or TRBV12-4 and J is TRBJ1-5, with a weak D call TRBD1 (5 bases). Trimming removed 3 bases at V and 11 bases at J, with 17 bases between. The CDR3 spans 14 residues. The CDR3 bases are TGTGCCAGCAGTTTGGGGGACGGCTGGGGAGCCCAGCATTTT. Protein sequence: CASSLGDGWGAQHF.

The chain couples TRBV18 to TRBJ2-3; tentative D call: TRBD2 (5 bases). Looked up from germline, CDR1 is KGHSH and CDR2 is LQKENI. V gave up 5 bases and J gave up 0 bases, with 15 bases separating them. The CDR3 is 16 amino acids. As DNA, the CDR3 is TGTGCCAGCTCAGACTTTATAAGGACTAGCACAGATACGCAGTATTTT. Encoded protein: CASSDFIRTSTDTQYF.

This clonotype was counted only a few times. This chain joins TRBV18 and TRBJ2-1; 11 positions match TRBD2. Germline V gives CDR1 KGHSH, CDR2 LQKENI. The CDR3 sequence is 15 residues long. V lost 1 base to trimming and J lost 8 bases; unmatched junction nucleotides: 4. In DNA, the CDR3 is TGTGCCAGCTCACCACTAGCGGGGGGGCTATATGAGCAGTTCTTC. Its translation is CASSPLAGGLYEQFF.

This clonotype was seen more than once but under ten times. This chain uses TRBV24-1 with TRBJ2-1; 11 nucleotides agree with TRBD2. CDR1 KGHDR and CDR2 SFDVKD come from the germline V gene. Losses at the gene ends were 3 bases for V and 7 bases for J; bases not matched to a gene: 7. CDR3 length: 16 residues. The CDR3 bases are TGTGCCACCAGTGATCCACTAGCGGGAGTCCAGAATGAGCAGTTCTTC. The encoded protein is CATSDPLAGVQNEQFF.

The rearrangement links TRBV19 to TRBJ2-1; TRBD2 might be the D (6 bases). Germline V lookup: CDR1 LNHDA, CDR2 SQIVND (reference sequence). The CDR3 runs 15 residues. With 4 bases removed from V and 3 bases from J, the gap between germline ends came to 13 bases. CDR3 region: CASSSTSSIYNEQFF. The CDR3 coding sequence is TGTGCCAGTAGTAGCACTAGCTCCATCTACAATGAGCAGTTCTTC.

The rearrangement joins TRBV24-1 to TRBJ2-4, with D perhaps assigned TRBD1 or TRBD2 (6 bases each). Trimming took off 0 bases at V and 8 bases at J, with 16 bases between the two ends. Germline CDR1 reads KGHDR; CDR2 reads SFDVKD. The CDR3 has 16 residues. The CDR3, as DNA: TGTGCCACCAGTGATTTGAATAGTGGGGGGCCGGACATTCAGTACTTC. Translation gives CATSDLNSGGPDIQYF.

This clonotype was seen at least ten times. The J gene is TRBJ2-3, the V gene TRBV7-9; D not certain. The CDR3 consists of 14 residues. Trimming stripped 0 bases from V and 0 bases from J, with 4 bases between. Per germline, CDR1 SEHNR and CDR2 FQNEAQ (reference sequence). Here the CDR3 DNA reads TGTGCCAGCAGCTTAGCGGACAGCACAGATACGCAGTATTTT. Protein product: CASSLADSTDTQYF.

This clonotype was observed a few times. The chain links TRBV6-6 to TRBJ1-1, with D unclear. This CDR3 contains 15 residues. The germline V and J ends were trimmed by 0 bases and 3 bases, with 11 bases remaining between them. Germline V lookup: CDR1 MNHNY, CDR2 SVGAGI (reference sequence). CDR3 coding DNA: TGTGCCAGCAGTTACTCGGGTGGGGAGGACACTGAAGCTTTCTTT. It encodes CASSYSGGEDTEAFF.

The chain employs TRBV5-6 and TRBJ1-2; 8 bases agree with TRBD1. CDR3 size: 14 residues. The trim removed 3 bases at V and 6 bases at J, leaving 7 bases unmatched. The germline CDR1 and CDR2 sequences are SGHDT and YYEEEE. CDR3 nucleotides: TGTGCCAGCAGCTCGGACAGGGTGTCGGATGGCTACACCTTC. Translated: CASSSDRVSDGYTF.

On this clonotype itself: Compared with germline, one end of the junction differs, possibly owing to a read error. The V and J genes are TRBV7-7 and TRBJ2-1, with 7 bases that match TRBD2. The germline V gene has CDR1 SSHAT and CDR2 FNYEAQ (reference sequence). The CDR3 covers 16 residues. The CDR3 sequence is CASSLLEGGPSNEQFF. As DNA, the CDR3 is TGTGCTAGCAGCTTGCTAGAGGGAGGGCCGTCCAATGAGCAGTTCTTC.

This clonotype was counted at least ten times. This chain connects TRBV28 to TRBJ1-2, with 9 bases matching TRBD1. The V and J ends lost 5 bases and 3 bases, in that order; junction bases with no gene match: 7. The CDR3 runs to 15 residues. Germline assignment: CDR1 MDHEN and CDR2 SYDVKM. The CDR3 DNA is TGTGCCAGCAGTGCAGACAGGGGGGTTCACTATGGCTACACCTTC. It specifies CASSADRGVHYGYTF.

CDR3: CASSRELDSIYGYTF. Written as DNA, the CDR3 is TGTGCCAGCAGCCGCGAGCTGGACAGTATCTATGGCTACACCTTC. The chain is built from TRBV3-1 and TRBJ1-2; a possible D gene is TRBD1 (6 bases). Germline V gives CDR1 LGHDT, CDR2 YNNKEL (reference sequence). V lost 4 bases to trimming and J lost 4 bases, with 16 bases between them. The CDR3 is 15 amino acids. Variable domain in full (rest from reference TRBV3-1 and TRBJ1-2): DTAVSQTPKYLVTQMGNDKSIKCEQNLGHDTMYWYKQDSKKFLKIMFSYNNKELIINETVPNRFSPKSPDKAHLNLHINSLELGDSAVYFCASSRELDSIYGYTFGSGTRLTVV.

This chain links TRBV28 with TRBJ1-2; TRBD1 matches 10 bases. Per the germline V gene, CDR1 is MDHEN and CDR2 is SYDVKM. The trim removed 3 bases at V and 10 bases at J, leaving 5 bases unmatched. This CDR3 is built from 13 residues. CDR3 residues: CASSFSGQGHYTF. In DNA form, the CDR3 reads TGTGCCAGCAGTTTCTCGGGACAGGGGCACTACACCTTC.

This clonotype was counted a single time. A read error may account for a junction end that differs from germline. The chain recombines TRBV15 with TRBJ2-5, with TRBD1 matching over 10 bases. The CDR3 has 18 amino acids. Germline values: CDR1 LNHNV, CDR2 YYDKDF (reference sequence). CDR3: CATSREKDRGRGQETQYF. In nucleotides, the CDR3 is TGTGCCACCAGCCGAGAGAAAGACAGGGGGCGAGGTCAAGAGACCCAGTACTTC.

The chain links TRBV7-9 to TRBJ2-5; no clear D. With 5 bases removed from V and 5 bases from J, the gap between germline ends came to 15 bases. Germline loops: CDR1 SEHNR, CDR2 FQNEAQ (reference sequence). This CDR3 has 14 amino acids. CDR3 region: CASSKTPLKETQYF. The DNA for the CDR3 is TGTGCCAGCAGCAAGACCCCTCTCAAGGAGACCCAGTACTTC.

This clonotype has more than one count but fewer than ten. The CDR3 reads CSAGSGMRNTEAFF. The CDR3 nucleotides are TGCAGTGCTGGGTCGGGGATGAGGAACACTGAAGCTTTCTTT. The chain carries TRBV20-1 and TRBJ1-1; no firm D call. Trimming took off 5 bases at V and 1 base at J, with 14 bases between the two ends. The CDR3 sequence is 14 residues long. Germline V lookup: CDR1 DFQATT, CDR2 SNEGSKA (reference sequence).

The V gene is TRBV6-2 or TRBV6-3, the J gene TRBJ2-7; D unclear. Germline V gene sequence: CDR1 MNHEY, CDR2 SVGEGT. This CDR3 has 14 amino acids. Trimming stripped 8 bases from V and 0 bases from J, with 14 bases between. Written as DNA, the CDR3 is TGTGCCAGCGTAGGCGGTGATTTCTCCTACGAGCAGTACTTC. Its translation: CASVGGDFSYEQYF.

CDR3 sequence (DNA): TGTGCCTGGAATCAGGAACAGGGGGTAGGGCAGGACGAGCAGTACTTC. Amino acid sequence: CAWNQEQGVGQDEQYF. The chain carries TRBV30 and TRBJ2-7, with 8 bases lining up with TRBD1. This CDR3 is 16 amino acids long. V shed 4 bases, J shed 5 bases, and the junction held 16 bases outside the gene matches. The germline V gene encodes CDR1 GTSNPN and CDR2 SVGIG (reference sequence).

This clonotype was detected only a few times. V gene TRBV20-1 combines with J gene TRBJ2-1, with D hard to call. CDR1 DFQATT and CDR2 SNEGSKA come from the germline V gene (reference sequence). The CDR3 consists of 13 residues. The germline V and J ends were trimmed by 4 bases and 1 base, with 8 bases remaining between them. The CDR3: CSATVPSYNEQFF. In DNA form, the CDR3 reads TGCAGTGCTACAGTCCCGTCCTACAATGAGCAGTTCTTC.

This chain connects TRBV4-1 to TRBJ2-3; D possibly corresponds to TRBD2 (6 bases). The germline gives CDR1 MGHRA, CDR2 YSYEKL. Deletions cut 8 bases from V and 0 bases from J, with 15 bases between. The CDR3 contains 15 residues. The CDR3 loop reads CASRRVLPSTDTQYF. Here the CDR3 DNA reads TGCGCCAGCCGGAGGGTTCTTCCTAGCACAGATACGCAGTATTTT.

The chain has TRBV7-9 and TRBJ2-1; D possibly corresponds to TRBD1 (5 bases). In germline, CDR1 is SEHNR, CDR2 FQNEAQ (reference sequence). V lost 5 bases and J 7 bases, leaving 18 bases between the germline ends. The CDR3 is 15 residues long. The CDR3 protein is CASSPRRVMRNEQFF. CDR3 nucleotide sequence: TGTGCCAGCAGCCCCCGCAGGGTGATGCGAAATGAGCAGTTCTTC. The full variable domain, completed using reference TRBV7-9 and TRBJ2-1, is DTGVSQNPRHKITKRGQNVTFRCDPISEHNRLYWYRQTLGQGPEFLTYFQNEAQLEKSRLLSDRFSAERPKGSFSTLEIQRTEQGDSAMYLCASSPRRVMRNEQFFGPGTRLTVL.

There are a few counts of this clonotype. The J gene is TRBJ2-2, the V gene TRBV7-9, with D perhaps assigned TRBD1 or TRBD2 (5 bases each). V was cut by 1 base and J by 10 bases, with 13 bases left in between. CDR1 is SEHNR, CDR2 FQNEAQ, per germline (reference sequence). The CDR3 is 14 residues long. The CDR3 is CASSLGDPTEELFF. CDR3 nucleotide sequence: TGTGCCAGCAGCTTAGGGGACCCCACTGAGGAGCTGTTTTTT.

This clonotype has ten or more counts. The V and J genes are TRBV4-1 and TRBJ2-7, with a possible D match to TRBD2 (6 bases). The CDR3 is made up of 15 amino acids. V lost 0 bases and J 0 bases, leaving 9 bases between the germline ends. Germline V gene lookup returns CDR1 MGHRA and CDR2 YSYEKL. The CDR3 loop is CASSQEAGSSYEQYF. The CDR3 DNA reads TGCGCCAGCAGCCAAGAGGCCGGGAGCTCCTACGAGCAGTACTTC.

This clonotype was seen only once. The genes are TRBV14 and TRBJ1-5; D unclear. The CDR3 extends over 12 amino acids. V lost 6 bases, J lost 1 base, and 4 bases lay in between. Germline lookup yields CDR1 SGHDN and CDR2 FVKESK. The chain's CDR3 is CASSISNQPQHF. Written as DNA, the CDR3 is TGTGCCAGCAGTATCAGCAATCAGCCCCAGCATTTT. The variable domain in full, completed from reference TRBV14 and TRBJ1-5, reads EAGVTQFPSHSVIEKGQTVTLRCDPISGHDNLYWYRRVMGKEIKFLLHFVKESKQDESGMPNNRFLAERTGGTYSTLKVQPAELEDSGVYFCASSISNQPQHFGDGTRLSIL.

J is TRBJ2-7 and V is TRBV5-4; D unclear. The CDR3 runs to 12 residues. V gave up 0 bases and J gave up 2 bases, with 3 bases separating them. Per the germline V gene, CDR1 is SGHNT and CDR2 is YYREEE (reference sequence). In DNA, the CDR3 is TGTGCCAGCAGCTTGGTCCCCTACGAGCAGTACTTC. Residues: CASSLVPYEQYF.

This clonotype was seen at least ten times. The chain combines TRBV20-1 with TRBJ2-1; possible D gene TRBD2, 5 bases. V lost 3 bases, J lost 4 bases, and 16 bases lay in between. Germline CDR1 and CDR2: DFQATT and SNEGSKA (reference sequence). This CDR3 has 15 residues. In nucleotides, the CDR3 is TGCAGTGCTAGCGGTTGGGGAGCCGATTACAATGAGCAGTTCTTC. It translates to CSASGWGADYNEQFF.

This clonotype was found a few times. The chain joins TRBV29-1 to TRBJ1-1; D is undetermined. With 1 base removed from V and 8 bases from J, the gap between germline ends came to 11 bases. Germline CDR1 reads SQVTM; CDR2 reads ANQGSEA. The CDR3 loop spans 12 amino acids. Here the CDR3 DNA reads TGCAGCGTTGAAGCTGCGTCCCTCGAAGCTTTCTTT. This codes for CSVEAASLEAFF.